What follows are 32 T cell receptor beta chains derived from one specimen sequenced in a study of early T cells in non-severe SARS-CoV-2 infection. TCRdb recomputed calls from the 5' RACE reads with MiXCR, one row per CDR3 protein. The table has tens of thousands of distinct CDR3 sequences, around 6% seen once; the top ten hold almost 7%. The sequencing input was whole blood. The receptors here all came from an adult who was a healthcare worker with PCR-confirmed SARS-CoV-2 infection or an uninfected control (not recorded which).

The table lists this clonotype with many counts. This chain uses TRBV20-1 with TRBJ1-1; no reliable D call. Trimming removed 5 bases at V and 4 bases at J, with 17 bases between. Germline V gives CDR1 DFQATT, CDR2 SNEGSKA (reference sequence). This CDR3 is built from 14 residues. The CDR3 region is CSARPPGGSTEAFF. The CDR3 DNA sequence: TGCAGTGCTCGACCCCCGGGCGGTTCCACTGAAGCTTTCTTT.

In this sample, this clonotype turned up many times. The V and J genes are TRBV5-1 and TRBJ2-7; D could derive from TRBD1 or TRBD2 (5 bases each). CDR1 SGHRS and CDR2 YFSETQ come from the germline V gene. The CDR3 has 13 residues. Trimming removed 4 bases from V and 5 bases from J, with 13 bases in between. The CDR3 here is CASSPDRGHEQYF. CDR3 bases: TGCGCCAGCAGCCCGGACCGGGGCCACGAGCAGTACTTC.

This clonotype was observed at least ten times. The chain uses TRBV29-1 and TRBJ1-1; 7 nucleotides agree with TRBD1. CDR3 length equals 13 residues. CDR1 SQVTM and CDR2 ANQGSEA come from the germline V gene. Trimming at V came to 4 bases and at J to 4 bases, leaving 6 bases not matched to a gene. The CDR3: CSVAEGQVTEAFF. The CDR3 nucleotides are TGCAGCGTTGCGGAAGGACAGGTCACTGAAGCTTTCTTT.

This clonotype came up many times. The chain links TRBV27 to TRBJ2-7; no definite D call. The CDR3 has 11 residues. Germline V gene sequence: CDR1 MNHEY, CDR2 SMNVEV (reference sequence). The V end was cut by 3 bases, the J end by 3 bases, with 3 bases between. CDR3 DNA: TGTGCCAGCAGTTTCAACTACGAGCAGTACTTC. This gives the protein CASSFNYEQYF.

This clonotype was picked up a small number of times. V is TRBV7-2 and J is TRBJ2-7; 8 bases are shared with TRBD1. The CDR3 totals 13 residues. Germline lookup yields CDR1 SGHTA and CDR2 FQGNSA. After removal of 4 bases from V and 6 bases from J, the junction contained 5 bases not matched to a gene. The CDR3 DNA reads TGTGCCAGCAGCTCCGGACAGGGTGGCGAGCAGTACTTC. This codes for CASSSGQGGEQYF.

The CDR3 coding sequence is TGTGCCAGCAGCCAAGATGTGTGGGGGATTAATCAGCCCCAGCATTTT. Amino acid sequence: CASSQDVWGINQPQHF. The genes are TRBV4-2 and TRBJ1-5; TRBD1 might be the D (5 bases). Trimming left V 0 bases short and J 4 bases short, with 13 bases between. This CDR3 spans 16 amino acids. Looked up from germline, CDR1 is LGHNA and CDR2 is YNFKEQ.

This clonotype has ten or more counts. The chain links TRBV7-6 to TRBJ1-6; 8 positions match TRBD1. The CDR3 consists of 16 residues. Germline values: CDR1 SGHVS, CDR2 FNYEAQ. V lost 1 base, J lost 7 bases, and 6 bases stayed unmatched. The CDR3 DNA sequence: TGTGCCAGCAGCTTAGACGGGACAGGATCCAATTCACCCCTCCACTTT. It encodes CASSLDGTGSNSPLHF.

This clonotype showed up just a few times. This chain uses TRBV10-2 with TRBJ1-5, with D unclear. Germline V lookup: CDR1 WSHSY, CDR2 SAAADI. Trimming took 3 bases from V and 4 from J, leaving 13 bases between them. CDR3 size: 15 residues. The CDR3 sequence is CASSDSGFFNQPQHF. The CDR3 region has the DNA TGCGCCAGCAGTGATTCGGGATTCTTTAATCAGCCCCAGCATTTT.

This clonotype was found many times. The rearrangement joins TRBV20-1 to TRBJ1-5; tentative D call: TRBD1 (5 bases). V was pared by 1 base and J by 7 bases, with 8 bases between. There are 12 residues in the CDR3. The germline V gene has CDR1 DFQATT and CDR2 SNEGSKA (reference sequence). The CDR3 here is CSARAGGQPQHF. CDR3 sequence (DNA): TGCAGTGCTAGAGCTGGGGGACAGCCCCAGCATTTT.

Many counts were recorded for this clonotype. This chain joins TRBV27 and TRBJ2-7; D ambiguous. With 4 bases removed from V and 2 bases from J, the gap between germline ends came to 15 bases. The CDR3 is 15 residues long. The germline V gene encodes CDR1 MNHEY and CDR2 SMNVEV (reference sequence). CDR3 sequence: CASSSYRMRTYEQYF. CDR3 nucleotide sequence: TGTGCCAGCAGTTCTTACCGGATGCGAACCTACGAGCAGTACTTC.

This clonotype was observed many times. CDR3 sequence: CASSLLTGRTDTQYF. CDR3 DNA sequence: TGTGCCAGCAGCTTATTGACGGGGCGCACAGATACGCAGTATTTT. V gene TRBV7-3 combines with J gene TRBJ2-3; either TRBD1 or TRBD2 may fit D (5 bases each). Germline loops: CDR1 SGHTA, CDR2 FQGTGA. This CDR3 is 15 amino acids long. Trimming removed 2 bases from V and 1 base from J, with 10 bases in between.

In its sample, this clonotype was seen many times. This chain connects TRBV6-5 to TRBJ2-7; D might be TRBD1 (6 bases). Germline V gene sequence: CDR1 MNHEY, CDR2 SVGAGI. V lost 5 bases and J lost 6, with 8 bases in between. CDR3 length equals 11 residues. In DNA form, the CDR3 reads TGTGCCAGCAGTCAGGGGAGCGAGCAGTACTTC. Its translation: CASSQGSEQYF.

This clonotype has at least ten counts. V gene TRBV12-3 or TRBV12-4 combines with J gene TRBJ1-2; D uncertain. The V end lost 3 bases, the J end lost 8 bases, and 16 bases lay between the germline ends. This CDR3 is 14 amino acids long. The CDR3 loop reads CASSLGRRLPGYTF. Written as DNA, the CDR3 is TGTGCCAGCAGTTTGGGGAGGAGGCTGCCCGGCTACACCTTC.

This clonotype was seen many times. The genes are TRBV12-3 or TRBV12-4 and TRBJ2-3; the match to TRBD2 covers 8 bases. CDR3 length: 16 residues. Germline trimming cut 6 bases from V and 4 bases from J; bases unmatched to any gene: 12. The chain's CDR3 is CASSSFRSGGADTQYF. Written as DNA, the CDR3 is TGTGCCAGCAGCTCTTTCAGAAGCGGGGGTGCAGATACGCAGTATTTT.

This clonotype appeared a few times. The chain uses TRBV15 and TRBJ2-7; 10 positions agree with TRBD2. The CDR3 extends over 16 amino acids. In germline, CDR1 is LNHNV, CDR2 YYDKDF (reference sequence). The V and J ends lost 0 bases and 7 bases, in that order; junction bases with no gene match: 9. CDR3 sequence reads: CATSRDLAGVSGEQYF. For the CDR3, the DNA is TGTGCCACCAGCAGAGACCTAGCGGGAGTCTCTGGTGAGCAGTACTTC.

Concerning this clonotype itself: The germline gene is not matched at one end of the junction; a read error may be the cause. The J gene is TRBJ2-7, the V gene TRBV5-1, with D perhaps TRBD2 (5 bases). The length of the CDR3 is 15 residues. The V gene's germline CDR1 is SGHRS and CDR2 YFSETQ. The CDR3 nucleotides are TGCGCCAGCAGCCCTGAATGGACGGGTACGAGGGAGCAGTGCTTC. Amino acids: CASSPEWTGTREQCF.

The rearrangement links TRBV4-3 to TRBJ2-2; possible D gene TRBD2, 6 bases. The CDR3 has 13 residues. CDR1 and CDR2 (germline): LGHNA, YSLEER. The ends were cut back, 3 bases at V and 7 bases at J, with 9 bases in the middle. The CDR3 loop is CASSHLGGGELFF. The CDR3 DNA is TGCGCCAGCAGCCATTTGGGGGGCGGGGAGCTGTTTTTT.

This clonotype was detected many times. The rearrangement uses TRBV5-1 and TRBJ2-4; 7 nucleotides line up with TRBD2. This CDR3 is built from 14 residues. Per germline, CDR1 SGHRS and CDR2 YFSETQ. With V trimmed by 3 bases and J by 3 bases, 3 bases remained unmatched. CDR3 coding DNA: TGCGCCAGCAGCTCGACGGGGGGCAAAAACATTCAGTACTTC. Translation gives CASSSTGGKNIQYF.

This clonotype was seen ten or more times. For the CDR3, the DNA is TGCAGTGCTAGAGAGCCTTTTGGACTAGCGGGGGTCAACCAAGAGACCCAGTACTTC. Protein sequence: CSAREPFGLAGVNQETQYF. V gene TRBV20-1 combines with J gene TRBJ2-5, with 13 bases that match TRBD2. The CDR3 has 19 residues. Unmatched junction bases numbered 10, after V lost 0 bases and J lost 0 bases. CDR1 is DFQATT, CDR2 SNEGSKA, per germline (reference sequence).

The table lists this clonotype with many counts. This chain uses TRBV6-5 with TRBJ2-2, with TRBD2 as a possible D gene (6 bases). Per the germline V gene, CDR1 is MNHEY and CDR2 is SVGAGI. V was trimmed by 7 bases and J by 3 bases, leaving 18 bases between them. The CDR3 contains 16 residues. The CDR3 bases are TGTGCCAGCACCAAAGATCCGGGGGTCGACACCGGGGAGCTGTTTTTT. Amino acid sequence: CASTKDPGVDTGELFF.

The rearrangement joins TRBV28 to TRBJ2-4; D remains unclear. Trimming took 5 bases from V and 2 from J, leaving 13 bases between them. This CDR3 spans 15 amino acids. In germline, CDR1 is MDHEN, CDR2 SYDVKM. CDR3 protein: CASSLPTETKNIQYF. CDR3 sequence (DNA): TGTGCCAGCAGTCTACCGACGGAGACCAAAAACATTCAGTACTTC.

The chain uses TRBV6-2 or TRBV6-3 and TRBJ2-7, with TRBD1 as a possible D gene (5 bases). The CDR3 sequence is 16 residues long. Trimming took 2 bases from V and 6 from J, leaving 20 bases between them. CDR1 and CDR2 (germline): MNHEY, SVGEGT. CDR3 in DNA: TGTGCCAGCAGTTACCCGGGCTTGGCGGTCCAGGGCGAGCAGTACTTC. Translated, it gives CASSYPGLAVQGEQYF.

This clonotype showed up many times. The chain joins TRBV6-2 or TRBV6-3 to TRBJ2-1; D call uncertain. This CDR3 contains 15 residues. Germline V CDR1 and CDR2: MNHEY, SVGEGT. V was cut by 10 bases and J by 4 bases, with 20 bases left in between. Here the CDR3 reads CATYSGAPLYNEQFF. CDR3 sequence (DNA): TGTGCCACCTATTCCGGAGCGCCACTATACAATGAGCAGTTCTTC.

The CDR3 nucleotides read TGCGCCAGCAGCTCGGACAGGGGGGCTAGCTACGAGCAGTACTTC. The encoded protein is CASSSDRGASYEQYF. This chain uses TRBV5-1 with TRBJ2-7; TRBD1 matches 10 bases. The V gene's germline CDR1 is SGHRS and CDR2 YFSETQ. V lost 3 bases to trimming and J lost 3 bases; unmatched junction nucleotides: 6. The CDR3 sequence is 15 residues long.

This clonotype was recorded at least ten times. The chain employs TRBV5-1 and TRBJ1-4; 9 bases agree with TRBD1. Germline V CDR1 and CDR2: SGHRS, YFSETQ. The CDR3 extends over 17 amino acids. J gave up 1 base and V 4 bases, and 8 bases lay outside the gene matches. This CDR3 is CASSLFGTGQTNEKLFF. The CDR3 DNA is TGCGCCAGCAGCCTTTTCGGGACAGGGCAAACTAATGAAAAACTGTTTTTT.

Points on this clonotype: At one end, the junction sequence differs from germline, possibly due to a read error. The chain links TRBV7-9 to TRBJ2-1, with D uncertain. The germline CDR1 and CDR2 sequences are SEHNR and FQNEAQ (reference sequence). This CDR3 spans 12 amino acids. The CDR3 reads CASSLQYSEQFF. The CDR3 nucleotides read TGTGCCAGCAGCTTACAATACAGTGAGCAGTTCTTC.

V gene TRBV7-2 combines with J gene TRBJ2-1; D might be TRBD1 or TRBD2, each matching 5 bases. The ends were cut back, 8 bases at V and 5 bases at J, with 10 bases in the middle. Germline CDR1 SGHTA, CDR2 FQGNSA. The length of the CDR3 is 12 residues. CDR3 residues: CASGTLDNEQFF. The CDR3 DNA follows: TGTGCCAGCGGGACCTTAGACAATGAGCAGTTCTTC. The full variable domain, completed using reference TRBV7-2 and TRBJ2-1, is GAGVSQSPSNKVTEKGKDVELRCDPISGHTALYWYRQSLGQGLEFLIYFQGNSAPDKSGLPSDRFSAERTGGSVSTLTIQRTQQEDSAVYLCASGTLDNEQFFGPGTRLTVL.

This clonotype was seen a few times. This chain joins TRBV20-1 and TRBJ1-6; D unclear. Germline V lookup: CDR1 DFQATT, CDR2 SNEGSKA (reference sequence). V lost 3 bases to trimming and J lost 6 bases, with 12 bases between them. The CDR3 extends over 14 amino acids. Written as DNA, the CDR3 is TGCAGTGCTAGTGTGGGAGATCTTAATTCACCCCTCCACTTT. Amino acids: CSASVGDLNSPLHF.

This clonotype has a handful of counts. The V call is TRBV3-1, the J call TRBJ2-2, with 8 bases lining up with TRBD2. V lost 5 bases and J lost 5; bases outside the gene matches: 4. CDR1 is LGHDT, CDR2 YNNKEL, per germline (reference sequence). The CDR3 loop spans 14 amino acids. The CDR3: CASSGTSETGELFF. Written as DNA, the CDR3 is TGTGCCAGCAGCGGGACTAGTGAAACCGGGGAGCTGTTTTTT.

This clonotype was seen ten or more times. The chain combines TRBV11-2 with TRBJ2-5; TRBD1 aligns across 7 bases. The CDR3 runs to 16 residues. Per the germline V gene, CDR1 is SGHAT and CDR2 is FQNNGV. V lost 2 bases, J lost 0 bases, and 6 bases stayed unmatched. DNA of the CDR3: TGTGCCAGCAGCTTAAGGGACAGTCTGTACCAAGAGACCCAGTACTTC. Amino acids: CASSLRDSLYQETQYF.

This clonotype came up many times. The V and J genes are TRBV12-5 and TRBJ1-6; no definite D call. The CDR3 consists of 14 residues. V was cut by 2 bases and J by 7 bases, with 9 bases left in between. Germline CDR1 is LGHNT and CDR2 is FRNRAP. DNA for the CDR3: TGTGCTAGTGGTTTGTGGCAGCCAAATTCACCCCTCCACTTT. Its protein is CASGLWQPNSPLHF.

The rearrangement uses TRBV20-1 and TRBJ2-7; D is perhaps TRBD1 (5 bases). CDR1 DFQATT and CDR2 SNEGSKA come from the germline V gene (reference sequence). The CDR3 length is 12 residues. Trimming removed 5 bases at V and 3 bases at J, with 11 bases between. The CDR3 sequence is CSAGTDSYEQYF. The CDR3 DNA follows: TGCAGTGCTGGAACAGACAGCTACGAGCAGTACTTC.